One and the same sample provided the 3 T cell receptor beta chains below, sequenced in a study of CD8 T cells in ankylosing spondylitis. Each CDR3 protein is one row after TCRdb ran MiXCR on the 5' RACE reads. The sample includes roughly 39,000 distinct CDR3 sequences, 2.7% seen only once; the top ten take around 4.5%. Material for sequencing was blood, either unsorted or a sorted T cell fraction (not recorded which). The receptors derive from a male donor with ankylosing spondylitis or in good health (not recorded which).

This clonotype was found many times. The chain carries TRBV9 and TRBJ2-5, with TRBD1 matching 7 bases. This CDR3 has 14 amino acids. The germline V gene encodes CDR1 SGDLS and CDR2 YYNGEE. With V trimmed by 4 bases and J by 5 bases, 8 bases remained unmatched. In DNA, the CDR3 is TGTGCCAGCAGCCAGCGTGACAGGGACGAGACCCAGTACTTC. This codes for CASSQRDRDETQYF.

There are many counts of this clonotype. The chain joins TRBV9 to TRBJ2-7; 9 bases line up with TRBD2. After removal of 3 bases from V and 5 bases from J, the junction contained 6 bases not matched to a gene. Germline CDR1 reads SGDLS; CDR2 reads YYNGEE. The CDR3 covers 14 residues. The CDR3 DNA reads TGTGCCAGCAGCGCTGCGGGAGGGCTCCACGAGCAGTACTTC. Protein: CASSAAGGLHEQYF.

This clonotype has ten or more counts. This chain uses TRBV9 with TRBJ1-4, with D unresolved. CDR3 size: 12 residues. Germline loops: CDR1 SGDLS, CDR2 YYNGEE. V lost 3 bases and J 6 bases, leaving 6 bases between the germline ends. The CDR3 loop is CASSAVDEKLFF. CDR3 nucleotide sequence: TGTGCCAGCAGCGCCGTTGATGAAAAACTGTTTTTT.